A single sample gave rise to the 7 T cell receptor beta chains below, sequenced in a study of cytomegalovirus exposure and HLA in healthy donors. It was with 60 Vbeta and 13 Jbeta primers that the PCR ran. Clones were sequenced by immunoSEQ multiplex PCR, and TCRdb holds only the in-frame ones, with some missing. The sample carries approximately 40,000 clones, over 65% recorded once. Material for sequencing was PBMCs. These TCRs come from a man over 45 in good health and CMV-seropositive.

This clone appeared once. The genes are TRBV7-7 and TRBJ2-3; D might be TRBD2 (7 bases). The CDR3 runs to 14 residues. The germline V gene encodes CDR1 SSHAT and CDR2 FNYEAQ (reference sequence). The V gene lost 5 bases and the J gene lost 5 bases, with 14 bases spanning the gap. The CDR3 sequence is CASSKGGGRDTQYF. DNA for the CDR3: TGTGCCAGCAGCAAGGGGGGGGGCAGAGATACGCAGTATTTT.

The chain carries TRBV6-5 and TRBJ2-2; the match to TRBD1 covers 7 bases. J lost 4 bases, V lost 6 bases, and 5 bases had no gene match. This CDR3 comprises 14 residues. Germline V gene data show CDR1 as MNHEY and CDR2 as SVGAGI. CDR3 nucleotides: TGTGCCAGCAGCTCCGGGACAGTCACCGGGGAGCTGTTTTTT. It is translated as CASSSGTVTGELFF.

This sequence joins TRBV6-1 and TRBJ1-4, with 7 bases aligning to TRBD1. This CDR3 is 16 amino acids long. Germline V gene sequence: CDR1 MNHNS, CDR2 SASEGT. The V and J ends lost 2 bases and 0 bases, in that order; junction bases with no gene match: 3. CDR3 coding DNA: TGTGCCAGCAGTGAAAGGGGGCTTACAACTAATGAAAAACTGTTTTTT. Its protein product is CASSERGLTTNEKLFF.

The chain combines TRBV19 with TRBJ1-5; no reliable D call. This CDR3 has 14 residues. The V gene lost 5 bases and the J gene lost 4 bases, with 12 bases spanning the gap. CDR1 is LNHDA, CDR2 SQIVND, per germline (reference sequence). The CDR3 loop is CASSLQRGNQPQHF. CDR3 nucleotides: TGTGCCAGTAGTCTCCAAAGAGGGAATCAGCCCCAGCATTTT.

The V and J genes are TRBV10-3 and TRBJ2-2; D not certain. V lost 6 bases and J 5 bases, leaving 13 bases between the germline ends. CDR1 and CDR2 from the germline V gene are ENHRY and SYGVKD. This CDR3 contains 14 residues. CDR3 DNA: TGTGCCATCAGCAGCGTCCAGCCAACCGGGGAGCTGTTTTTT. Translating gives CAISSVQPTGELFF.

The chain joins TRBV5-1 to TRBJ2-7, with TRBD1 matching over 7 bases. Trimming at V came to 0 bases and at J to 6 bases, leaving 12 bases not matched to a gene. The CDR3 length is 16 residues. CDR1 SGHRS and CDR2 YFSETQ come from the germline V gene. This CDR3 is CASSLGYTGASREQYF. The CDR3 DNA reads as TGCGCCAGCAGCTTGGGATATACAGGGGCTTCCCGCGAGCAGTACTTC.

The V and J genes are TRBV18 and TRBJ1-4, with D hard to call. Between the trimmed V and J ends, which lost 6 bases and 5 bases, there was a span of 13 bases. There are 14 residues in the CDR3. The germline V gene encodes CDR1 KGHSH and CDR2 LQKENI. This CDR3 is CASSRSFSNEKLFF. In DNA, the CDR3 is TGTGCCAGCTCTCGGTCCTTTTCAAATGAAAAACTGTTTTTT.